This T cell receptor beta chain was sequenced for a study of T cell responses to AZD1222 COVID-19 vaccine. Notes on the study in general: Epitopes outside B.1.351 and B.1.1.7 mutated regions reportedly drew nearly half of spike TCRs. Spike-specific TCRs gained breadth and depth after people received two AZD1222 doses. Only a handful of AZD1222 recipients, about six in all, had baseline seropositivity. Dominant at 160-218 and 743-854, vaccine-associated CD4 TCRs also spanned spike.

Comments on this clone: Its antigen is not identified.

Trimming removed 5 bases from V and 1 base from J; junction bases left unmatched: 3. The CDR3 length is 15 residues. In germline, CDR1 is LNHDA, CDR2 SQIVND (reference sequence). Data came from immunoSEQ multiplex PCR; TCRdb stores just in-frame clones and leaves some out. The sample comprises 100,000 to 150,000 clones, roughly 90% of which are singletons, and roughly 6.9% rests with the top ten. The rearrangement links TRBV19 to TRBJ2-2; TRBD1 aligns across 8 bases. The receptor was isolated from an adult who received the AZD1222 COVID-19 vaccine. The sequences come from peripheral blood, collected 28 days after the second AZD1222 dose. The CDR3 protein is CASSSGTGNTGELFF. The DNA for the CDR3 is TGTGCCAGTAGTTCGGGGACAGGGAACACCGGGGAGCTGTTTTTT.